Below are 19 T cell receptor beta chains sequenced from a single sample in a study of T-cell reconstitution after alpha-beta-depleted transplantation in children. Using unique molecular identifiers, the investigators prepared the TCRbeta library. In TCRdb, the PCR reads were re-called with MiXCR into one record per CDR3 protein. Among around 490,000 distinct CDR3 sequences listed, approximately 10% were seen once. The source material was PBMCs, mostly from graft donor cells, sampled 180 days after TCRalphabeta/CD19-depleted stem cell transplant. Receptors were obtained from a female patient between 2 and 15 years old who had a stem cell transplant for aplastic anemia, so the T cells may come from the graft donor.

In this sample, this clonotype turned up a few times. The V gene is TRBV29-1, the J gene TRBJ1-2; perhaps TRBD1 as D (5 bases). CDR1 and CDR2 (germline): SQVTM, ANQGSEA. V was cut by 5 bases and J by 6 bases, with 13 bases left in between. The CDR3 has 12 amino acids. The CDR3 sequence: CSVPGRGDGYTF. Here the CDR3 DNA reads TGCAGCGTTCCGGGACGCGGGGATGGCTACACCTTC.

This clonotype was observed a few times. The gene calls are TRBV28 and TRBJ1-2, with a weak D call TRBD1 (5 bases). The germline CDR1 and CDR2 sequences are MDHEN and SYDVKM. CDR3 length: 14 amino acids. V gave up 7 bases and J gave up 8 bases, with 20 bases separating them. Written as DNA, the CDR3 is TGTGCCAGCACCAAGGGGAGGGAAATGGGAGGCTACACCTTC. Translation: CASTKGREMGGYTF.

V and J are TRBV7-2 and TRBJ2-5, with D possibly being TRBD1 (6 bases). Germline CDR1 reads SGHTA; CDR2 reads FQGNSA. The ends were cut back, 1 base at V and 1 base at J, with 13 bases in the middle. The CDR3 consists of 16 residues. The CDR3 region is CASSLGLGGIQETQYF. Here the CDR3 DNA reads TGTGCCAGCAGCTTAGGCTTAGGGGGTATCCAAGAGACCCAGTACTTC.

This clonotype was picked up many times. The chain carries TRBV28 and TRBJ2-7; 8 bases agree with TRBD1. The V and J ends lost 7 bases and 12 bases, in that order; junction bases with no gene match: 17. Germline lookup yields CDR1 MDHEN and CDR2 SYDVKM. The CDR3 is 14 residues long. CDR3 residues: CASTGTGSFDVRYF. The CDR3 DNA sequence: TGTGCCAGCACGGGGACAGGTTCGTTTGACGTGCGGTACTTC.

This clonotype was found many times. J is TRBJ2-1 and V is TRBV12-3 or TRBV12-4; possible D gene TRBD2, 6 bases. The CDR3 covers 15 residues. Trimming stripped 6 bases from V and 0 bases from J, with 12 bases between. CDR3 protein: CASSKIAASYNEQFF. The CDR3 DNA follows: TGTGCCAGCAGCAAAATAGCGGCCTCCTACAATGAGCAGTTCTTC.

DNA for the CDR3: TGTGCCAGCAGCCAACTCCCGGGACAGGGGGAAAACATTCAGTACTTC. Translated, it gives CASSQLPGQGENIQYF. V and J are TRBV7-2 and TRBJ2-4; 11 nucleotides match TRBD1. CDR1 is SGHTA and CDR2 is FQGNSA in the germline V gene. This CDR3 contains 16 residues. The V segment lost 5 bases and the J segment 5 bases; nucleotides outside the gene matches: 8.

This clonotype has just a few counts. The chain uses TRBV6-5 and TRBJ2-2, with unresolved D. This CDR3 is 14 amino acids long. Trimming cost V 0 bases and J 6 bases, with 8 bases left between them. CDR1 MNHEY and CDR2 SVGAGI come from the germline V gene. The CDR3 spells CASSYSVSAGELFF. DNA for the CDR3: TGTGCCAGCAGTTACTCTGTCTCAGCCGGGGAGCTGTTTTTT.

This clonotype was recorded at least ten times. The rearrangement links TRBV12-3 or TRBV12-4 to TRBJ1-1, with 9 bases matching TRBD1. The CDR3 extends over 15 amino acids. Unmatched junction bases numbered 4, after V lost 5 bases and J lost 0 bases. The CDR3 here is CASSLGQGLNTEAFF. CDR3 bases: TGTGCCAGCAGTCTCGGACAGGGGTTGAACACTGAAGCTTTCTTT.

This clonotype turned up a few times. This chain uses TRBV20-1 with TRBJ2-6, with a tentative D call TRBD2 (7 bases). The V end lost 0 bases, the J end lost 1 base, and 10 bases lay between the germline ends. The CDR3 is 16 residues long. The germline CDR1 and CDR2 sequences are DFQATT and SNEGSKA (reference sequence). As DNA, the CDR3 is TGCAGTGCTAGAGAGGGAGGGGGATCTGGGGCCAACGTCCTGACTTTC. The encoded protein is CSAREGGGSGANVLTF.

This clonotype turned up a few times. This chain connects TRBV28 to TRBJ2-7; the match to TRBD2 covers 8 bases. CDR3 length: 14 amino acids. Germline V gene lookup returns CDR1 MDHEN and CDR2 SYDVKM. Trimming took 6 bases from V and 7 from J; bases not matched to a gene: 11. In nucleotides, the CDR3 is TGTGCCAGCAGGCGACCCTCCGGGACTAGAGAGCAGTACTTC. It encodes CASRRPSGTREQYF.

V gene TRBV19 combines with J gene TRBJ2-1; no clear D gene. The CDR3 covers 14 residues. V was shortened by 3 bases and J by 1 base, with 7 bases between the two germline ends. Per the germline V gene, CDR1 is LNHDA and CDR2 is SQIVND (reference sequence). The CDR3 region has the DNA TGTGCCAGTAGTATCTCTAGTTCCTACAATGAGCAGTTCTTC. Translated: CASSISSSYNEQFF.

This rearrangement joins TRBV6-1 to TRBJ1-1; the D gene is possibly TRBD1 (6 bases). The length of the CDR3 is 15 residues. V lost 6 bases and J 3 bases, leaving 17 bases between the germline ends. The V gene's germline CDR1 is MNHNS and CDR2 SASEGT. This CDR3 is CASRRQPTGDTEAFF. DNA of the CDR3: TGTGCCAGCAGACGACAACCGACAGGAGACACTGAAGCTTTCTTT.

This clonotype appeared a few times. This chain uses TRBV20-1 with TRBJ1-2, with 11 bases matching TRBD1. Losses at the gene ends were 6 bases for V and 5 bases for J; bases not matched to a gene: 5. The V gene's germline CDR1 is DFQATT and CDR2 SNEGSKA (reference sequence). The CDR3 has 13 residues. The CDR3: CSAMDRGRYGYTF. The CDR3 region has the DNA TGCAGTGCCATGGACAGGGGGCGATATGGCTACACCTTC.

The chain recombines TRBV7-9 with TRBJ1-2; a possible D gene is TRBD1 (6 bases). V lost 5 bases, J lost 4 bases, and 11 bases lay in between. Germline loops: CDR1 SEHNR, CDR2 FQNEAQ (reference sequence). The CDR3 contains 13 residues. The CDR3 nucleotides are TGTGCCAGCAGCCGGACAGATCCCTATGGCTACACCTTC. Translated, it gives CASSRTDPYGYTF.

The rearrangement uses TRBV11-2 and TRBJ2-7; 8 bases fit TRBD1. The V and J ends lost 6 bases and 1 base, in that order; junction bases with no gene match: 8. CDR1 is SGHAT, CDR2 FQNNGV, per germline. The CDR3 is 15 amino acids. The CDR3 reads CASRHWTGRSYEQYF. The CDR3 DNA reads TGTGCCAGCAGGCACTGGACAGGGAGATCCTACGAGCAGTACTTC.

The chain couples TRBV4-1 to TRBJ2-1, with TRBD2 as a possible D gene (6 bases). Between the trimmed V and J ends, which lost 4 bases and 0 bases, there was a span of 13 bases. The CDR3 covers 16 residues. CDR1 MGHRA and CDR2 YSYEKL come from the germline V gene. The CDR3 protein is CASSPGVSGSYNEQFF. The CDR3, as DNA: TGCGCCAGCAGCCCGGGGGTTAGCGGCTCCTACAATGAGCAGTTCTTC.

This clonotype was detected a few times. This chain uses TRBV19 with TRBJ1-2; D uncertain. V lost 7 bases and J 3 bases, leaving 9 bases between the germline ends. CDR1 is LNHDA, CDR2 SQIVND, per germline (reference sequence). The CDR3 is made up of 12 amino acids. The CDR3 sequence: CASKDGDYGYTF. The CDR3 nucleotides are TGTGCCAGTAAGGACGGTGACTATGGCTACACCTTC. Combining the CDR3 with reference TRBV19 and TRBJ1-2 gives the whole variable domain DGGITQSPKYLFRKEGQNVTLSCEQNLNHDAMYWYRQDPGQGLRLIYYSQIVNDFQKGDIAEGYSVSREKKESFPLTVTSAQKNPTAFYLCASKDGDYGYTFGSGTRLTVV.

The sample holds a few counts of this clonotype. The rearrangement uses TRBV20-1 and TRBJ2-7; 9 bases fit TRBD1. Germline loops: CDR1 DFQATT, CDR2 SNEGSKA (reference sequence). Losses at the gene ends were 3 bases for V and 5 bases for J; bases not matched to a gene: 8. The CDR3 is made up of 14 amino acids. Written as DNA, the CDR3 is TGCAGTGCTAGGAGGGACAGGGCTCTGGACGAGCAGTACTTC. Translating gives CSARRDRALDEQYF.

In this sample, this clonotype turned up many times. The chain combines TRBV11-3 with TRBJ2-2; perhaps TRBD1 as D (6 bases). CDR1 SGHNT and CDR2 YENEEA come from the germline V gene. Trimming shortened V by 4 bases and J by 5 bases, and 17 bases separated the two germline ends. This CDR3 spans 16 amino acids. The CDR3 region is CASSSPGTPGTGELFF. The CDR3, as DNA: TGTGCCAGCAGCTCACCAGGGACACCCGGGACCGGGGAGCTGTTTTTT.